This note documents a single T cell receptor (beta chain) sequence. Its antigen remains unidentified. The assay was immunoSEQ multiplex PCR, and TCRdb's table has in-frame clones only and misses some. The table has about 28,000 clones, approximately 78% seen once. The CDR3 is 13 residues long. The germline V gene encodes CDR1 SGDLS and CDR2 YYNGEE. V dropped 0 bases and J dropped 4 bases, with 7 bases sitting between them. This sample was included in a study of T cell responses to AZD1222 COVID-19 vaccine. Study overall: Second-dose recipients at about 4 or about 12 weeks were treated as one pooled group. Study-level results: Nearly half of spike-specific TCRs reportedly target unmutated variant regions. Vaccine-associated CD4 TCRs spanned spike, dominant at 160-218 and 743-854. The sample set comprised mostly white British donors with more females, and clonal diversity was possibly underestimated.

This chain connects TRBV9 to TRBJ1-1; D remains unclear. This TCR came from an adult in good health. Source: peripheral blood, taken on day 0 of AZD1222 vaccination. CDR3 DNA: TGTGCCAGCAGCGTAGAGTCCGGCACTGAAGCTTTCTTT. Protein product: CASSVESGTEAFF.